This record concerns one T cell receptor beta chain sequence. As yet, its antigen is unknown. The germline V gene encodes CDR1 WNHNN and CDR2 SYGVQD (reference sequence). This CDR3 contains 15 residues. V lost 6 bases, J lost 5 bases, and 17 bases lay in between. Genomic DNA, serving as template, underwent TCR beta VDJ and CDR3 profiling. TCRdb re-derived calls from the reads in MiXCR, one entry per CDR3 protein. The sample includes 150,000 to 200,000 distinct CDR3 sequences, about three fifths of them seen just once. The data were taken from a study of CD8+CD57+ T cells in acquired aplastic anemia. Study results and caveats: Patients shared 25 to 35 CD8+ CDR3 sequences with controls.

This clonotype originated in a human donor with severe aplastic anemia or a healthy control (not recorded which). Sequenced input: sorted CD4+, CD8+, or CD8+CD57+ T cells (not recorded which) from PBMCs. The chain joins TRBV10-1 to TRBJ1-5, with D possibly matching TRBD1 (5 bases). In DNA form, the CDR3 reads TGCGCCAGCAGCCAAGTGCCGGGACCTGATCAGCCCCAGCATTTT. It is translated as CASSQVPGPDQPQHF.